This T cell receptor beta chain was recorded in a study of T cells in Graves' hyperthyroidism and ophthalmopathy. Study-wide results and caveats: Blood also showed most of the thyroid clonotypes that were expanded above 0.001. For ophthalmopathy, model prediction preceded onset by a median approximately 6 months.

Exclusion of patients followed from uncontrolled infection, other autoimmune disease, pregnancy or lactation. Using 10 ml of fresh peripheral blood, PBMCs were prepared. Regions amplified from RNA transcripts were the TCR beta CDR3 regions. First-round RT-PCR of the TCR CDR3 relied on the HTBI primer set. TCRdb re-called the multiplex PCR reads with MiXCR, one entry per CDR3 protein. This table has around 520,000 distinct CDR3 sequences, around 15% appearing once. This CDR3 is 12 amino acids long. In germline, CDR1 is DFQATT, CDR2 SNEGSKA (reference sequence). Trimming removed 5 bases at V and 0 bases at J, with 6 bases between. This clonotype was seen only a few times. Antigen: not known.

Sequenced sample: blood. This TCR derives from a woman younger than 35 with Graves' hyperthyroidism. The chain is built from TRBV20-1 and TRBJ2-3, with D hard to call. CDR3 residues: CSAADSTDTQYF. CDR3 sequence (DNA): TGCAGTGCTGCGGACAGCACAGATACGCAGTATTTT.